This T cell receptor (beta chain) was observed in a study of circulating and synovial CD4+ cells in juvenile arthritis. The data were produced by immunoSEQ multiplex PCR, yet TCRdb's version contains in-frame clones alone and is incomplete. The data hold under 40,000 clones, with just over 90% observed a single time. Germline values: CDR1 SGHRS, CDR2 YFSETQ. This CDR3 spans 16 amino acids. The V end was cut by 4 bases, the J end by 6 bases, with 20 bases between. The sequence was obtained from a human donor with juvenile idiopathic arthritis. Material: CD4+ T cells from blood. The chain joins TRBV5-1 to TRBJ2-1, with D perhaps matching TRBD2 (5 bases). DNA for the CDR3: TGCGCCAGCAGCCACCCCCGTTCCTCTAGCATCAATGAGCAGTTCTTC. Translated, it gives CASSHPRSSSINEQFF.